A single count supports the clone carrying this T cell receptor beta chain. This sample was included in a study of technical replicates of blood from several donors. The assay was immunoSEQ multiplex PCR, and TCRdb's table has in-frame clones only and misses some. This table has roughly 82,000 clones, around 96% appearing once. V was pared by 5 bases and J by 4 bases, with 8 bases of the junction left unmatched. The CDR3 length is 15 residues. CDR1 SGHAT and CDR2 FQNNGV come from the germline V gene. Sequenced sample: T cells isolated from PBMCs. The sequence was collected from a human donor in good health. This sequence joins TRBV11-2 and TRBJ1-3; 7 positions agree with TRBD1. As DNA, the CDR3 is TGTGCCAGCAGCCAGGCCAGGGGGAGCGGAAACACCATATATTTT. Translating gives CASSQARGSGNTIYF.